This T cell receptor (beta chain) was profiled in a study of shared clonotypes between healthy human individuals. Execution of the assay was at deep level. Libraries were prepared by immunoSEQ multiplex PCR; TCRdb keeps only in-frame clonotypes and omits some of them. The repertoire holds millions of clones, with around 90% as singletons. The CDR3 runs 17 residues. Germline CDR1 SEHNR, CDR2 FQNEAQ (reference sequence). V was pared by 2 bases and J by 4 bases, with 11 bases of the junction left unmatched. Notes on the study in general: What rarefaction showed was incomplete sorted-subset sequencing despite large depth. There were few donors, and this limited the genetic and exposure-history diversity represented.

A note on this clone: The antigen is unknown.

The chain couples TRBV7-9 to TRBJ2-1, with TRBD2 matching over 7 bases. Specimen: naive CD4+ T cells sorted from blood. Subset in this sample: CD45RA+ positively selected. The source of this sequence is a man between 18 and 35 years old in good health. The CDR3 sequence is CASSLLGPAGIYNEQFF. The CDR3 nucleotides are TGTGCCAGCAGCTTACTGGGGCCAGCGGGGATATACAATGAGCAGTTCTTC. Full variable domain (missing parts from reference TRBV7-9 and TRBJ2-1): DTGVSQNPRHKITKRGQNVTFRCDPISEHNRLYWYRQTLGQGPEFLTYFQNEAQLEKSRLLSDRFSAERPKGSFSTLEIQRTEQGDSAMYLCASSLLGPAGIYNEQFFGPGTRLTVL.